This entry describes one T cell receptor (beta chain). The record originates from a study of cytomegalovirus exposure and HLA in healthy donors. The PCR used 60 Vbeta and 13 Jbeta primers. Generated by immunoSEQ multiplex PCR, the TCRdb table keeps only in-frame clones and is missing some. The sample lists about 130,000 clones; 80% to 90% were seen once. Germline assignment: CDR1 LNHNV and CDR2 YYDKDF (reference sequence). V gave up 1 base and J gave up 1 base, with 12 bases separating them. The CDR3 totals 16 residues. The sample comprised PBMCs. The chain joins TRBV15 to TRBJ2-3; D is unclear. The receptor was derived from a middle-aged woman in good health and CMV-seropositive. In DNA form, the CDR3 reads TGTGCCACCAGCAGAGTTAACGGGTGGGGCACAGATACGCAGTATTTT. Protein product: CATSRVNGWGTDTQYF.